The 16 T cell receptor beta chains below all came from one sample that was sequenced in a study of shared clonotypes between healthy human individuals (dated by TCRdb to about 2020). For the CD8 naive samples, CD45RO-negative cells were positively selected for CCR7, yielding a CD45RA+CCR7+ population from which TemRA cells were excluded. Library prep was done by the immunoSEQ multiplex PCR assay. TCRdb obtained this table from immuneACCESS and retained in-frame rearrangements with V and J assigned. These tables miss some clones; where compared with another copy, unresolved V genes account for less than half of the shortfall, and the remainder is unexplained. In this sample the table shows about 1.9 million clones, roughly 95% of which occur a single time. The ten largest clones represent about 1.7% of the sample. The specimen sequenced was naive CD8+ T cells from PBMCs. The sample's cell subset or site label, in plain terms: CD45RA+CCR7+. Source of these receptors: a man aged 18 to 29 in good health. Some clones in this sample may be carry-over from other donors' samples.

This clone has just one count. V usage is TRBV19 and J usage is TRBJ2-7, with D possibly being TRBD1 (6 bases). V lost 1 base and J 3 bases, leaving 13 bases between the germline ends. The CDR3 sequence is 15 residues long. Germline V CDR1 and CDR2: LNHDA, SQIVND (reference sequence). The CDR3 is CASSIVLAGVYEQYF. In DNA, the CDR3 is TGTGCCAGTAGTATAGTTCTAGCAGGGGTCTACGAGCAGTACTTC.

V and J are TRBV4-1 and TRBJ2-1; 7 nucleotides line up with TRBD2. The germline V gene encodes CDR1 MGHRA and CDR2 YSYEKL. After removal of 1 base from V and 2 bases from J, the junction contained 5 bases not matched to a gene. The CDR3 is 16 residues long. CDR3 bases: TGCGCCAGCAGCCAAGTTGCTAGCGGACCCTACAATGAGCAGTTCTTC. Its protein is CASSQVASGPYNEQFF.

The chain is built from TRBV4-3 and TRBJ2-3, with 12 bases matching TRBD2. The CDR3 length is 17 residues. The V and J ends lost 3 bases and 2 bases, in that order; junction bases with no gene match: 6. Germline CDR1 is LGHNA and CDR2 is YSLEER. The CDR3 protein is CASSQGLAGGYTDTQYF. The CDR3 nucleotides read TGCGCCAGCAGCCAGGGTCTAGCGGGAGGGTACACAGATACGCAGTATTTT.

This clone was recorded a few times. This chain connects TRBV4-3 to TRBJ1-1; D remains unclear. Trimming shortened V by 3 bases and J by 7 bases, and 12 bases separated the two germline ends. The CDR3 is 13 residues long. Germline V gene lookup returns CDR1 LGHNA and CDR2 YSLEER. This chain's CDR3 is CASSHTSFGEAFF. For the CDR3, the DNA is TGCGCCAGCAGCCACACATCCTTTGGTGAAGCTTTCTTT.

The chain is built from TRBV30 and TRBJ1-1, with D unresolved. The V end was cut by 2 bases, the J end by 5 bases, with 15 bases between. Germline V gives CDR1 GTSNPN, CDR2 SVGIG (reference sequence). The CDR3 length is 14 residues. CDR3: CAWSLYLGSTEAFF. The CDR3 coding sequence is TGTGCCTGGAGTTTATACCTAGGAAGTACTGAAGCTTTCTTT.

The chain recombines TRBV27 with TRBJ2-3; 11 bases agree with TRBD2. Germline-derived CDR1 and CDR2 are MNHEY and SMNVEV (reference sequence). J gave up 5 bases and V 6 bases, and 7 bases lay outside the gene matches. The CDR3 totals 15 residues. CDR3 in amino acids: CASRPGLAARDTQYF. The CDR3 DNA reads TGTGCCAGCAGACCGGGACTAGCGGCCAGAGATACGCAGTATTTT.

This clone was seen once. The chain recombines TRBV5-1 with TRBJ2-7, with D perhaps being TRBD1 or TRBD2 (6 bases each). This CDR3 has 18 amino acids. Germline CDR1 and CDR2: SGHRS and YFSETQ. V was pared by 3 bases and J by 2 bases, with 24 bases between. CDR3 region: CASSSLPMGLRDTYEQYF. The CDR3 DNA reads as TGCGCCAGCAGCTCACTTCCCATGGGACTCAGGGACACCTACGAGCAGTACTTC.

The gene calls are TRBV7-8 and TRBJ2-1; D is possibly TRBD1 (6 bases). The CDR3 has 16 residues. Trimming removed 1 base at V and 4 bases at J, with 14 bases between. CDR1 is SGHVS and CDR2 is FQNEAQ in the germline V gene. CDR3 sequence (DNA): TGTGCCAGCAGCTTAGGACTCCCTGGACAGTACAATGAGCAGTTCTTC. As protein: CASSLGLPGQYNEQFF.

The chain couples TRBV9 to TRBJ2-7; D possibly corresponds to TRBD2 (6 bases). The germline CDR1 and CDR2 sequences are SGDLS and YYNGEE. Trimming cost V 7 bases and J 3 bases, with 23 bases left between them. The CDR3 contains 16 residues. The CDR3 protein is CASHPSGREGVYEQYF. In DNA, the CDR3 is TGTGCCAGCCACCCCTCCGGGCGGGAAGGGGTCTACGAGCAGTACTTC.

This rearrangement joins TRBV13 to TRBJ2-7; 7 nucleotides match TRBD2. This CDR3 is built from 14 residues. After removal of 5 bases from V and 6 bases from J, the junction contained 10 bases not matched to a gene. Germline V CDR1 and CDR2: PRHDT, FYEKMQ (reference sequence). CDR3 sequence (DNA): TGTGCCAGCAGCGTGCCCGGGGGGTCCGGCGAGCAGTACTTC. Protein: CASSVPGGSGEQYF.

The chain carries TRBV15 and TRBJ2-1, with TRBD2 matching 10 bases. Germline V gene lookup returns CDR1 LNHNV and CDR2 YYDKDF (reference sequence). V was pared by 1 base and J by 0 bases, with 6 bases of the junction left unmatched. The CDR3 is 18 amino acids. The CDR3 coding sequence is TGTGCCACCAGCAGAGCCGGAGCGGGAGGGCCCTCCTACAATGAGCAGTTCTTC. This translates into CATSRAGAGGPSYNEQFF.

This chain connects TRBV7-3 to TRBJ2-1, with 7 bases that match TRBD2. Germline CDR1 SGHTA, CDR2 FQGTGA. The CDR3 is 15 amino acids. After removal of 2 bases from V and 7 bases from J, the junction contained 8 bases not matched to a gene. The CDR3 loop reads CASSLSHWEGNEQFF. In DNA form, the CDR3 reads TGTGCCAGCAGCTTATCTCACTGGGAGGGGAATGAGCAGTTCTTC.

The chain couples TRBV6-6 to TRBJ2-3; a possible D gene is TRBD2 (5 bases). Trimming stripped 5 bases from V and 2 bases from J, with 11 bases between. The CDR3 runs to 14 residues. Germline V gene sequence: CDR1 MNHNY, CDR2 SVGAGI (reference sequence). CDR3 loop: CASSPSRSTDTQYF. The CDR3 nucleotides read TGTGCCAGCAGTCCTAGCCGGTCCACAGATACGCAGTATTTT.

The rearrangement links TRBV18 to TRBJ2-1; TRBD1 agrees at 9 bases. The length of the CDR3 is 18 residues. J gave up 0 bases and V 4 bases, and 10 bases lay outside the gene matches. The V gene's germline CDR1 is KGHSH and CDR2 LQKENI. This CDR3 reads CASSHGTGTTSSYNEQFF. Written as DNA, the CDR3 is TGTGCCAGCTCACACGGGACAGGGACTACGAGCTCCTACAATGAGCAGTTCTTC. Complete variable domain (other parts from reference TRBV18 and TRBJ2-1): NAGVMQNPRHLVRRRGQEARLRCSPMKGHSHVYWYRQLPEEGLKFMVYLQKENIIDESGMPKERFSAEFPKEGPSILRIQQVVRGDSAAYFCASSHGTGTTSSYNEQFFGPGTRLTVL.

This clone was seen only once. This chain connects TRBV27 to TRBJ2-7; D remains unclear. V was trimmed by 4 bases and J by 6 bases, leaving 10 bases between them. Germline CDR1 reads MNHEY; CDR2 reads SMNVEV (reference sequence). This CDR3 is built from 12 residues. Here the CDR3 reads CASSSGTGEQYF. DNA for the CDR3: TGTGCCAGCAGTTCAGGAACGGGCGAGCAGTACTTC.

The chain employs TRBV19 and TRBJ2-5; D gene uncertain. This CDR3 spans 12 amino acids. V was trimmed by 3 bases and J by 7 bases, leaving 9 bases between them. Per germline, CDR1 LNHDA and CDR2 SQIVND (reference sequence). For the CDR3, the DNA is TGTGCCAGTAGTATGGATTACGGGACCCAGTACTTC. This translates into CASSMDYGTQYF.